These 30 T cell receptor beta chains were sequenced from one sample in a study of blood T cell repertoires in COVID-19. Clones were read by immunoSEQ multiplex PCR, and TCRdb kept only the in-frame ones, dropping some. The data show about 280,000 clones, with roughly 80% seen just once and 5% held by the top ten. The sample comprised PBMCs or T cells enriched from blood (not recorded which). The receptors stem from a middle-aged man who had been exposed to COVID-19.

This chain's CDR3 is CASSFRTSTYYNEQFF. In DNA form, the CDR3 reads TGTGCCAGCAGCTTCCGGACTAGCACCTACTACAATGAGCAGTTCTTC. The rearrangement joins TRBV7-9 to TRBJ2-1, with TRBD2 identical over 8 bases. The CDR3 is made up of 16 amino acids. CDR1 SEHNR and CDR2 FQNEAQ come from the germline V gene (reference sequence). With V trimmed by 3 bases and J by 3 bases, 7 bases remained unmatched.

J is TRBJ1-5 and V is TRBV18, with D unclear. The CDR3 contains 15 residues. In germline, CDR1 is KGHSH, CDR2 LQKENI. With 0 bases removed from V and 2 bases from J, the gap between germline ends came to 8 bases. CDR3 coding DNA: TGTGCCAGCTCACCACCGGCAAGTGGCAATCAGCCCCAGCATTTT. Translation: CASSPPASGNQPQHF.

This chain uses TRBV5-1 with TRBJ1-1; the match to TRBD1 covers 8 bases. The length of the CDR3 is 15 residues. Trimming at V came to 1 base and at J to 5 bases, leaving 7 bases not matched to a gene. Germline assignment: CDR1 SGHRS and CDR2 YFSETQ. CDR3 sequence: CASSLRLGQGTEAFF. Written as DNA, the CDR3 is TGCGCCAGCAGCTTGCGGTTAGGACAGGGTACTGAAGCTTTCTTT. Supplemented by reference TRBV5-1 and TRBJ1-1, the full variable domain reads KAGVTQTPRYLIKTRGQQVTLSCSPISGHRSVSWYQQTPGQGLQFLFEYFSETQRNKGNFPGRFSGRQFSNSRSEMNVSTLELGDSALYLCASSLRLGQGTEAFFGQGTRLTVV.

The gene calls are TRBV11-2 and TRBJ1-2; 11 nucleotides agree with TRBD1. Germline CDR1 reads SGHAT; CDR2 reads FQNNGV. The V gene end was trimmed by 6 bases and the J gene end by 8 bases; junction bases not matched to a gene: 5. The CDR3 length is 13 residues. DNA for the CDR3: TGTGCCAGCAGGGCGGGACAGGGGGGCGGCTACACCTTC. The encoded protein is CASRAGQGGGYTF.

The CDR3 DNA follows: TGTGGCTCTGGGGGGGCCAACTATGGCTACACCTTC. Translated, it gives CGSGGANYGYTF. The chain recombines TRBV12-3 or TRBV12-4 with TRBJ1-2, with D perhaps TRBD1 (6 bases). This CDR3 contains 12 residues.

The chain employs TRBV6-5 and TRBJ1-2; 9 nucleotides align to TRBD1. The CDR3 spans 15 residues. With V trimmed by 7 bases and J by 6 bases, 12 bases remained unmatched. CDR1 is MNHEY and CDR2 is SVGAGI in the germline V gene. CDR3 protein: CASTSGQGGFDGYTF. The CDR3, as DNA: TGTGCCAGCACCTCGGGACAGGGAGGTTTCGATGGCTACACCTTC.

V gene TRBV2 combines with J gene TRBJ2-7; 9 bases are a match to TRBD1. The V gene end was trimmed by 6 bases and the J gene end by 3 bases; junction bases not matched to a gene: 9. The CDR3 runs 15 residues. CDR1 is SNHLY and CDR2 is FYNNEI in the germline V gene. CDR3 DNA: TGTGCCAGCAGAGCTACCGGGACAGGGAGCTACGAGCAGTACTTC. It codes for CASRATGTGSYEQYF.

This chain joins TRBV29-1 and TRBJ1-4; D uncertain. V dropped 4 bases and J dropped 2 bases, with 8 bases sitting between them. The CDR3 contains 13 residues. The V gene's germline CDR1 is SQVTM and CDR2 ANQGSEA. CDR3 sequence (DNA): TGCAGCGTTGCGGGGTTGACTAATGAAAAACTGTTTTTT. Its protein is CSVAGLTNEKLFF.

The CDR3 is CASTGTGGAYGYTF. In DNA form, the CDR3 reads TGTGCCAGTACCGGGACAGGGGGCGCCTATGGCTACACCTTC. The chain has TRBV19 and TRBJ1-2; the match to TRBD1 covers 12 bases. Germline trimming cut 7 bases from V and 4 bases from J; bases unmatched to any gene: 4. Per germline, CDR1 LNHDA and CDR2 SQIVND (reference sequence). This CDR3 is 14 amino acids long.

With respect to this clone: The same CDR3 can be traced to other DNA sequences in this sample. The rearrangement links TRBV19 to TRBJ2-2; the match to TRBD1 covers 8 bases. The CDR3 is 15 amino acids. V dropped 3 bases and J dropped 1; count of bases not matched to a gene: 1. Germline lookup yields CDR1 LNHDA and CDR2 SQIVND (reference sequence). The CDR3 is CASSIGQGNTGELFF. The CDR3 coding sequence is TGTGCCAGTAGTATCGGACAGGGGAACACCGGGGAGCTGTTTTTT.

The chain joins TRBV19 to TRBJ1-2; 10 bases are shared with TRBD1. With 10 bases clipped from V and 6 bases from J, the junction kept 8 bases outside the gene matches. CDR1 LNHDA and CDR2 SQIVND come from the germline V gene (reference sequence). The CDR3 extends over 13 amino acids. The chain's CDR3 is CATIRDRGDGYTF. The CDR3 coding sequence is TGTGCCACCATACGGGACAGGGGAGATGGCTACACCTTC.

The J gene is TRBJ2-1, the V gene TRBV5-4; 8 bases fit TRBD1. J gave up 9 bases and V 4 bases, and 15 bases lay outside the gene matches. Germline CDR1 and CDR2: SGHNT and YYREEE (reference sequence). This CDR3 has 16 amino acids. Here the CDR3 reads CASSPLTGAHSTEQFF. The DNA for the CDR3 is TGTGCCAGCAGCCCCCTGACAGGGGCCCATTCCACTGAGCAGTTCTTC.

The rearrangement links TRBV5-4 to TRBJ1-5; 7 bases are shared with TRBD1. The CDR3 totals 14 residues. Germline V gives CDR1 SGHNT, CDR2 YYREEE (reference sequence). V was pared by 2 bases and J by 3 bases, with 2 bases of the junction left unmatched. CDR3 DNA sequence: TGTGCCAGCAGCTTCGGACAGGACAATCAGCCCCAGCATTTT. Translated, it gives CASSFGQDNQPQHF.

The chain joins TRBV7-3 to TRBJ2-3, with unresolved D. This CDR3 is 13 amino acids long. Germline CDR1 reads SGHTA; CDR2 reads FQGTGA. Trimming took off 5 bases at V and 10 bases at J, with 16 bases between the two ends. CDR3 protein: CASSVEAPQPQYF. In nucleotides, the CDR3 is TGTGCCAGCAGCGTCGAGGCTCCCCAACCGCAGTATTTT.

The chain combines TRBV27 with TRBJ1-2; no clear D gene. The CDR3 covers 15 residues. From germline, CDR1 is MNHEY and CDR2 SMNVEV (reference sequence). Trimming left V 2 bases short and J 0 bases short, with 10 bases between. CDR3 DNA: TGTGCCAGCAGTTTAGAGTCAGGAACTAACTATGGCTACACCTTC. Its translation: CASSLESGTNYGYTF.

This clone has a single count. The rearrangement uses TRBV27 and TRBJ1-2; D gene uncertain. Trimming removed 6 bases at V and 3 bases at J, with 17 bases between. The CDR3 covers 15 residues. The germline gives CDR1 MNHEY, CDR2 SMNVEV (reference sequence). CDR3 in DNA: TGTGCCAGCAGAAGTTTTCTCAGTGCTCACTATGGCTACACCTTC. Translating it yields CASRSFLSAHYGYTF.

The sample holds one count of this clone. The rearrangement links TRBV5-1 to TRBJ2-7; the D gene is possibly TRBD1 (5 bases). Trimming removed 6 bases from V and 0 bases from J, with 13 bases in between. CDR3 length equals 14 residues. Germline CDR1 reads SGHRS; CDR2 reads YFSETQ. CDR3 coding DNA: TGCGCCAGCACCTCGACAGAGAGCTCCTACGAGCAGTACTTC. It translates to CASTSTESSYEQYF. The full variable domain, with the rest looked up from reference TRBV5-1 and TRBJ2-7, is KAGVTQTPRYLIKTRGQQVTLSCSPISGHRSVSWYQQTPGQGLQFLFEYFSETQRNKGNFPGRFSGRQFSNSRSEMNVSTLELGDSALYLCASTSTESSYEQYFGPGTRLTVT.

The gene calls are TRBV7-9 and TRBJ2-7, with 7 bases that match TRBD2. The germline V gene encodes CDR1 SEHNR and CDR2 FQNEAQ (reference sequence). The CDR3 covers 14 residues. V dropped 3 bases and J dropped 5; count of bases not matched to a gene: 7. CDR3 DNA sequence: TGTGCCAGCAGCTTCGGCGGGAGTTTGGACGAGCAGTACTTC. Translated, it gives CASSFGGSLDEQYF.

The rearrangement links TRBV14 to TRBJ1-6, with a tentative D call TRBD1 (5 bases). The length of the CDR3 is 15 residues. Germline values: CDR1 SGHDN, CDR2 FVKESK. V was cut by 6 bases and J by 7 bases, with 16 bases left in between. CDR3 DNA sequence: TGTGCCAGCAGGGAACCTGGGGGGTTGAATTCACCCCTCCACTTT. The encoded protein is CASREPGGLNSPLHF.

This clone was counted only a few times. The rearrangement joins TRBV6-5 to TRBJ1-2; a possible D gene is TRBD1 (5 bases). The V and J ends lost 8 bases and 0 bases respectively, with 16 bases between them. Germline CDR1 MNHEY, CDR2 SVGAGI. This CDR3 comprises 15 residues. CDR3 nucleotide sequence: TGTGCCAGCTCCCGATGGGGGGTAGCTAACTATGGCTACACCTTC. It yields the protein CASSRWGVANYGYTF.

CDR3 amino acids: CASSSRGNSYNEQFF. DNA for the CDR3: TGTGCCAGCAGTTCTCGGGGGAACTCCTACAATGAGCAGTTCTTC. The chain combines TRBV6-4 with TRBJ2-1; a weak D match, TRBD2 (6 bases). With 5 bases removed from V and 0 bases from J, the gap between germline ends came to 11 bases. There are 15 residues in the CDR3. Germline V lookup: CDR1 MRHNA, CDR2 SNTAGT.

V gene TRBV5-1 combines with J gene TRBJ2-5, with TRBD2 identical over 8 bases. The CDR3 is 14 amino acids. V was clipped by 3 bases and J by 1 base; unmatched bases: 2. Germline CDR1 SGHRS, CDR2 YFSETQ. CDR3 in DNA: TGCGCCAGCAGCTACGGACTAGCCCAAGAGACCCAGTACTTC. It translates to CASSYGLAQETQYF.

The chain is built from TRBV5-1 and TRBJ2-1, with 7 bases fitting TRBD1. Germline V gives CDR1 SGHRS, CDR2 YFSETQ. After removal of 3 bases from V and 4 bases from J, the junction contained 1 base not matched to a gene. The CDR3 covers 13 residues. The CDR3 coding sequence is TGCGCCAGCAGCTGGGGACAGTACAATGAGCAGTTCTTC. It specifies CASSWGQYNEQFF.

The chain recombines TRBV7-3 with TRBJ2-2; TRBD2 is a possible D gene (6 bases). The CDR3 extends over 16 amino acids. The V end was cut by 11 bases, the J end by 0 bases, with 19 bases between. Germline CDR1 is SGHTA and CDR2 is FQGTGA. The CDR3 here is CASGRAGPTNTGELFF. As DNA, the CDR3 is TGTGCCTCTGGCCGGGCGGGACCTACGAACACCGGGGAGCTGTTTTTT. The full variable domain, its missing parts supplied by reference TRBV7-3 and TRBJ2-2, is GAGVSQTPSNKVTEKGKYVELRCDPISGHTALYWYRQSLGQGPEFLIYFQGTGAADDSGLPNDRFFAVRPEGSVSTLKIQRTERGDSAVYLCASGRAGPTNTGELFFGEGSRLTVL.

This chain uses TRBV2 with TRBJ1-5, with no clear D. Trimming took 11 bases from V and 0 from J, leaving 17 bases between them. Germline CDR1 reads SNHLY; CDR2 reads FYNNEI. The CDR3 is 15 amino acids. In DNA, the CDR3 is TGTGCCTCAGCGGTAGGACTTTCTAGCAATCAGCCCCAGCATTTT. Translation: CASAVGLSSNQPQHF.

The V gene is TRBV5-1, the J gene TRBJ1-1; no clear D. V lost 0 bases, J lost 2 bases, and 8 bases lay in between. This CDR3 contains 14 residues. Germline V lookup: CDR1 SGHRS, CDR2 YFSETQ. The CDR3 DNA is TGCGCCAGCAGCTTGGGACCGGGAAACACTGAAGCTTTCTTT. It specifies CASSLGPGNTEAFF.

The chain couples TRBV7-8 to TRBJ1-5, with D maybe TRBD1 (6 bases). The germline V gene encodes CDR1 SGHVS and CDR2 FQNEAQ. The CDR3 covers 15 residues. V was clipped by 2 bases and J by 5 bases, with 13 bases between them. This CDR3 reads CASSLFAGADQPQHF. CDR3 nucleotide sequence: TGTGCCAGCAGCTTATTTGCGGGGGCGGATCAGCCCCAGCATTTT.

The V call is TRBV19, the J call TRBJ1-2, with 7 bases fitting TRBD1. The CDR3 extends over 15 amino acids. J gave up 4 bases and V 6 bases, and 11 bases lay outside the gene matches. Germline CDR1 and CDR2: LNHDA and SQIVND (reference sequence). DNA of the CDR3: TGTGCCAGTAGCTTGAACCGGGACAGCGCCTATGGCTACACCTTC. Translated: CASSLNRDSAYGYTF.

The genes are TRBV7-3 and TRBJ2-1; 8 bases map to TRBD2. The CDR3 runs 15 residues. Germline CDR1 reads SGHTA; CDR2 reads FQGTGA. With 5 bases clipped from V and 2 bases from J, the junction kept 5 bases outside the gene matches. CDR3 region: CASSLSGSTYNEQFF. CDR3 coding DNA: TGTGCCAGCAGCCTAAGCGGGAGCACCTACAATGAGCAGTTCTTC.

The chain is built from TRBV6-5 and TRBJ2-3, with TRBD1 matching 8 bases. This CDR3 region has 14 residues. Per germline, CDR1 MNHEY and CDR2 SVGAGI. V lost 3 bases, J lost 6 bases, and 5 bases stayed unmatched. In DNA form, the CDR3 reads TGTGCCAGCAGTTATGGTCAGGGGGCGGATACGCAGTATTTT. It codes for CASSYGQGADTQYF.